The rows below give T cell receptor beta chains drawn from one sample of a study of cytomegalovirus exposure and HLA in healthy donors. Produced via immunoSEQ multiplex PCR; TCRdb's table is partial and in-frame only. The data contain about 150,000 clones, about 82% of them singletons. Sequencing used PBMCs. These TCRs come from a woman between 50 and 59 years old in good health and CMV-seropositive. Each CDR3 is given with its conserved first and last residue. D genes are given only for firm matches. Rows may omit the clone size; those that give it use once, few, many or a size class.

TRBJ2-1 TRBD1 TRBV7-9 few CSSSLGDRGAYNEQFF TGTTCCAGCAGCTTAGGGGACAGGGGCGCCTACAATGAGCAGTTCTTC
TRBJ2-5 NA TRBV7-9 few CSSSPGPLETQYF TGTTCCAGCAGCCCGGGTCCCTTAGAGACCCAGTACTTC
TRBJ2-7 NA TRBV7-9 NA CASSLGGRLNYEQYF TGTGCCAGCAGCTTAGGTGGCAGGCTAAATTACGAGCAGTACTTC
TRBJ1-1 TRBD1 TRBV28 few CASSPDRVNTEAFF TGTGCCAGCAGTCCCGACAGGGTCAACACTGAAGCTTTCTTT
TRBJ2-1 TRBD2 TRBV13 NA CASSSEREARNEQFF TGTGCCAGCAGTTCTGAGCGGGAGGCTCGCAATGAGCAGTTCTTC
TRBJ2-7 NA TRBV28 NA CASSEESYEQYF TGTGCCAGCAGCGAGGAGAGCTACGAGCAGTACTTC
TRBJ2-2 TRBD2 TRBV27 once CASSLLGSGGTGELFF TGTGCCAGCAGTTTATTGGGTAGCGGGGGCACCGGGGAGCTGTTTTTT
TRBJ2-3 NA TRBV7-3 NA CASSQTRAGTDTQYF TGTGCCAGCAGCCAGACTAGGGCGGGGACAGATACGCAGTATTTT
TRBJ2-3 TRBD1 TRBV28 NA CASTSPGQGPVDTQYF TGTGCCAGCACCTCACCGGGACAGGGGCCGGTGGATACGCAGTATTTT
TRBJ1-2 NA TRBV28 few CASSSLGPPGGYTF TGTGCCAGCAGTTCTTTGGGGCCCCCGGGTGGCTACACCTTC
TRBJ2-7 NA TRBV7-6 few CASSSLLISDFPNTYEQYF TGTGCCAGCAGCTCCCTGCTAATTTCGGACTTCCCCAACACTTACGAGCAGTACTTC
TRBJ2-1 NA TRBV7-7 NA CASSTGIYNEQFF TGTGCTAGCAGCACAGGGATATACAATGAGCAGTTCTTC
TRBJ2-1 NA TRBV15 NA CATSSPRGGHEQFF TGTGCCACCAGCAGTCCTAGGGGGGGGCATGAGCAGTTCTTC
TRBJ2-1 TRBD2 TRBV5-1 once CASSLGPVAGGTGEQFF TGCGCCAGCAGCTTGGGACCAGTAGCGGGAGGGACTGGTGAGCAGTTCTTC
TRBJ1-1 NA TRBV18 NA CASSQGLDTEAFF TGTGCCAGCTCACAAGGACTTGACACTGAAGCTTTCTTT
TRBJ2-1 NA TRBV9 NA CASSGGDGSSYNEQFF TGTGCCAGCAGCGGGGGGGACGGAAGCTCCTACAATGAGCAGTTCTTC
TRBJ1-2 NA TRBV7-9 NA CSSSQSGRRPGYTF TGTTCCAGCAGTCAAAGTGGGCGACGCCCTGGCTACACCTTC
TRBJ2-1 TRBD1 TRBV5-1 NA CASTDRGFGNEQFF TGCGCCAGCACGGACAGGGGTTTTGGCAATGAGCAGTTCTTC
TRBJ1-5 NA TRBV9 NA CASGGGGVGPQHF TGTGCCAGCGGGGGGGGTGGAGTAGGGCCCCAGCATTTT
TRBJ2-1 NA TRBV14 NA CASSQEKWQRSQFF TGTGCCAGCAGCCAAGAGAAGTGGCAGCGGTCGCAGTTCTTC
TRBJ1-5 NA TRBV7-8 few CASSGSRGQPQHF TGTGCCAGCAGCGGTAGCAGGGGTCAGCCCCAGCATTTT
TRBJ1-1 NA TRBV6-1 NA CASSEGGARSFF TGTGCCAGCAGTGAGGGGGGGGCGAGGTCTTTCTTT
TRBJ2-7 TRBD1 TRBV9 NA CASSRTGGSYEQYF TGTGCCAGCAGTAGGACAGGAGGCTCCTACGAGCAGTACTTC
TRBJ1-6 TRBD1 TRBV19 NA CASNTGAPNSPLHF TGTGCCAGTAATACAGGGGCGCCGAATTCACCCCTCCACTTT
TRBJ2-5 TRBD1 TRBV5-1 NA CASSSRVLGQGQETQYF TGCGCCAGCAGCTCCCGGGTCCTGGGACAGGGCCAAGAGACCCAGTACTTC
TRBJ1-5 TRBD1 TRBV7-6 once CASSLAPGQGGQPQHF TGTGCCAGCAGCTTAGCTCCGGGACAGGGAGGCCAGCCCCAGCATTTT
TRBJ1-2 NA TRBV19 NA CASSMGGSHYGYTF TGTGCCAGTAGTATGGGGGGATCCCACTATGGCTACACCTTC
TRBJ2-3 TRBD1 TRBV4-2 once CASSRGTGSETDTQYF TGTGCCAGCAGCCGAGGGACAGGTTCGGAAACAGATACGCAGTATTTT
TRBJ2-1 TRBD1 TRBV6-5 NA CASSYRDRGYEQFF TGTGCCAGCAGTTATAGGGACAGGGGTTATGAGCAGTTCTTC
TRBJ1-1 NA TRBV6-1 NA CASSEGRRAEAFF TGTGCCAGCAGTGAGGGGAGGAGGGCTGAAGCTTTCTTT
TRBJ2-5 TRBD2 TRBV29-1 NA CSVDGRKGETQYF TGCAGCGTTGACGGGAGGAAGGGAGAGACCCAGTACTTC
TRBJ1-1 NA TRBV7-9 NA CASSLAPGWNTEAFF TGTGCCAGCAGCTTAGCCCCAGGGTGGAACACTGAAGCTTTCTTT
TRBJ2-1 NA TRBV2 NA CASPRGSNEQFF TGTGCCAGCCCTAGAGGGAGTAATGAGCAGTTCTTC
TRBJ1-5 TRBD1 TRBV4-2 once CASSQADRVGQPQHF TGTGCCAGCAGCCAAGCCGACAGGGTGGGTCAGCCCCAGCATTTT
TRBJ1-2 NA TRBV19 NA CASTPVGQGSLHGYTF TGTGCCAGTACCCCGGTCGGTCAGGGGTCGCTCCATGGCTACACCTTC
TRBJ1-5 NA TRBV27 NA CASSSFGGNQPQHF TGTGCCAGCAGTTCCTTCGGGGGCAATCAGCCCCAGCATTTT
TRBJ2-2 NA TRBV6-6 NA CASSPPGQNTGELFF TGTGCCAGCAGCCCCCCGGGACAGAACACCGGGGAGCTGTTTTTT
TRBJ2-1 NA TRBV6-6 NA CASNQPSSYNEQFF TGTGCCAGCAATCAACCTAGCTCCTACAATGAGCAGTTCTTC
TRBJ2-3 NA TRBV11-3 few CASSLDATPGSGTQYF TGTGCCAGCAGCTTAGACGCCACACCTGGGTCGGGGACGCAGTATTTT
TRBJ1-6 NA TRBV15 once CATSRLDSYNSPLHF TGTGCCACCAGCAGGCTGGACAGCTATAATTCACCCCTCCACTTT
TRBJ1-4 TRBD1 TRBV5-1 NA CASSWGQGGKKLFF TGCGCCAGCAGCTGGGGACAGGGCGGTAAAAAACTGTTTTTT
TRBJ1-1 NA TRBV7-2 NA CASRNPSNRVPEVNTEAFF TGTGCCAGCAGGAACCCATCAAACAGGGTCCCGGAGGTGAACACTGAAGCTTTCTTT
TRBJ1-2 NA TRBV12-5 NA CASGLVHGGGGQKDYGYTF TGTGCTAGTGGTTTGGTACACGGTGGCGGCGGACAGAAGGACTATGGCTACACCTTC
TRBJ2-5 TRBD2 TRBV2 few CASSEGLAGEQETQYF TGTGCCAGCAGTGAAGGACTAGCGGGGGAACAAGAGACCCAGTACTTC
TRBJ1-1 NA TRBV25-1 NA CASKLTQRAEAFF TGTGCCAGCAAACTCACCCAGCGGGCTGAAGCTTTCTTT
TRBJ1-3 NA TRBV7-2 NA CASSLGQSSGNTIYF TGTGCCAGCAGTCTAGGACAGTCCTCTGGAAACACCATATATTTT
TRBJ2-5 NA TRBV7-6 once CASTAGRGQETQYF TGTGCCAGCACGGCGGGACGGGGGCAAGAGACCCAGTACTTC
TRBJ1-1 TRBD1 TRBV2 few CASSEIRQGNTEAFF TGTGCCAGCAGCGAAATAAGACAGGGGAACACTGAAGCTTTCTTT
TRBJ2-1 TRBD1 TRBV6-4 once CASRGDRVGEQFF TGTGCCAGCAGGGGGGACAGGGTAGGTGAGCAGTTCTTC
TRBJ1-1 TRBD1 TRBV6-5 NA CASRRDRSMNTEAFF TGTGCCAGCAGGAGGGACAGATCCATGAACACTGAAGCTTTCTTT
TRBJ2-3 TRBD2 TRBV18 NA CASSHEGLVGTDTQYF TGTGCCAGCTCACACGAGGGACTAGTCGGCACAGATACGCAGTATTTT
TRBJ2-3 TRBD2 TRBV6-1 NA CASRGTPSRGEYF TGTGCCAGCAGGGGGACCCCATCGCGGGGGGAGTATTTT
TRBJ1-1 NA TRBV28 NA CASSFLRVTEAFF TGTGCCAGCAGTTTTTTGAGGGTAACTGAAGCTTTCTTT
TRBJ1-1 TRBD1 TRBV6-5 NA CASSPNRGNTEAFF TGTGCCAGCAGCCCCAACAGGGGGAACACTGAAGCTTTCTTT
TRBJ2-7 TRBD1 TRBV7-8 NA CASSPGQEYYEQYF TGTGCCAGTTCCCCGGGACAGGAATACTACGAGCAGTACTTC